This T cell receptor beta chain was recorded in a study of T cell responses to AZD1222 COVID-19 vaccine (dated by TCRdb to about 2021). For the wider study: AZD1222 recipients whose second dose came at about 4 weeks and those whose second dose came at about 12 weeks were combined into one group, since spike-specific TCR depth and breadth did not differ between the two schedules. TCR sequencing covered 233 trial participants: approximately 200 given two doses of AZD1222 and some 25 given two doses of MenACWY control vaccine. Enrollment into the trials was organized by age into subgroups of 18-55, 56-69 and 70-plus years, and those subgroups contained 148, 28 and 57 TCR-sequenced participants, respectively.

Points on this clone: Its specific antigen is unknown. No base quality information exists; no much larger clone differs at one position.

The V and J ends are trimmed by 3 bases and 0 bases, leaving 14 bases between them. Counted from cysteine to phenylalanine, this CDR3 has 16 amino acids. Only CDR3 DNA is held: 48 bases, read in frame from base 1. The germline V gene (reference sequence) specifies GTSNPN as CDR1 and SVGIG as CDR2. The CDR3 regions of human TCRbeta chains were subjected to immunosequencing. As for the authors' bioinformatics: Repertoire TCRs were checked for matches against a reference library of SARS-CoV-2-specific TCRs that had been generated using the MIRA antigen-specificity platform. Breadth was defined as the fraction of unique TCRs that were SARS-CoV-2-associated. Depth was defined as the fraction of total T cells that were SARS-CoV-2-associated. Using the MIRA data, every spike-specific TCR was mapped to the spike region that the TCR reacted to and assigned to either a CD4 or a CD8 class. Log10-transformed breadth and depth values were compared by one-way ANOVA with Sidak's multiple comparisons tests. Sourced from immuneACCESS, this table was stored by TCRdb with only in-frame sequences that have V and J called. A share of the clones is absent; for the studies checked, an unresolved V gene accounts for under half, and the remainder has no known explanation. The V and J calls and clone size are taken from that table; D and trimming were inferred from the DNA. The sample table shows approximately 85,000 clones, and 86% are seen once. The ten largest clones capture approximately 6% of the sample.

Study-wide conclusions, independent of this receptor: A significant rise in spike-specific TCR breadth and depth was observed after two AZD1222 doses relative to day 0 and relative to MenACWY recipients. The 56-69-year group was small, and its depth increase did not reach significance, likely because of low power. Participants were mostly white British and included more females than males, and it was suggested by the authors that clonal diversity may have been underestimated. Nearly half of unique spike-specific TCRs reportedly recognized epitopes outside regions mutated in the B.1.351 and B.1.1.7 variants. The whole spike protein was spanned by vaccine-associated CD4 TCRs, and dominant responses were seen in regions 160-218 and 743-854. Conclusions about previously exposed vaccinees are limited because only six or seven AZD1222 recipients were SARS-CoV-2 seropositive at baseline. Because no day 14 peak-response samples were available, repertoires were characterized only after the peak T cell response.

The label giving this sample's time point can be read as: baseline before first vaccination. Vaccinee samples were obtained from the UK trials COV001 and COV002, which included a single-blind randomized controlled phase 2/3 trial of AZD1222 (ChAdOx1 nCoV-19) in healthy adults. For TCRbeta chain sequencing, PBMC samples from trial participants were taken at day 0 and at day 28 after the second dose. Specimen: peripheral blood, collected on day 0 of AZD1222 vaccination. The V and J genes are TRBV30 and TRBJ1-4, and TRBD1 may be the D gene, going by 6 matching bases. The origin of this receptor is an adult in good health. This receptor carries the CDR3 CAWRTGSSATNEKLFF. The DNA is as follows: TGTGCCTGGAGGACAGGATCGTCCGCAACTAATGAAAAACTGTTTTTT.